Detailed here is one T cell receptor beta chain. What it binds is unknown. This sample is part of a study of T cell responses to AZD1222 COVID-19 vaccine. Study context: Second-dose groups at about 4 or about 12 weeks were pooled. General study points: Rises in breadth and depth of Spike-specific TCRs came after two AZD1222 doses.

Sequencing used immunoSEQ multiplex PCR; TCRdb keeps in-frame clones, though not all of them. The table records about 100,000 clones, roughly 91% of them present only once. The CDR3 length is 13 residues. CDR1 SQVTM and CDR2 ANQGSEA come from the germline V gene. Germline trimming cut 6 bases from V and 5 bases from J; bases unmatched to any gene: 7. The sequences come from peripheral blood, collected on day 0 of AZD1222 vaccination. The chain couples TRBV29-1 to TRBJ1-1; TRBD1 aligns across 9 bases. This TCR derives from an adult in good health. The CDR3 DNA follows: TGCAGCGTCGGACAGGGGAGGAGGACTGAAGCTTTCTTT. This translates into CSVGQGRRTEAFF.